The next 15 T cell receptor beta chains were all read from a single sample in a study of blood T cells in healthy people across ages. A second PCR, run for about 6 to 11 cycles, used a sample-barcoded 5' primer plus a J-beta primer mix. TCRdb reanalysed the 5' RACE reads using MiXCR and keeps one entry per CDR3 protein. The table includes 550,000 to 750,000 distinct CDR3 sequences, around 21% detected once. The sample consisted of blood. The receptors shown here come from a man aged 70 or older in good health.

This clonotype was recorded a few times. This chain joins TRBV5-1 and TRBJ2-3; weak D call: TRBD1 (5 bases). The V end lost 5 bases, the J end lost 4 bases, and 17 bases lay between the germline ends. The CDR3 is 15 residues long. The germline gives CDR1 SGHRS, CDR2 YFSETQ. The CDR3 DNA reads TGCGCCAGCAGACCCACCCAGGGATCTTCAGATACGCAGTATTTT. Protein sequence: CASRPTQGSSDTQYF.

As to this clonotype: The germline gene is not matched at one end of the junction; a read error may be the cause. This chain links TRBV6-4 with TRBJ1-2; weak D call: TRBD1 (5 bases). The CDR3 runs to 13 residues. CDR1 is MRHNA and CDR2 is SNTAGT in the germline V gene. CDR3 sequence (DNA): TGCGCCAGCAGTGATCGATGGGGCTCTGGCTACACCTTC. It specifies CASSDRWGSGYTF.

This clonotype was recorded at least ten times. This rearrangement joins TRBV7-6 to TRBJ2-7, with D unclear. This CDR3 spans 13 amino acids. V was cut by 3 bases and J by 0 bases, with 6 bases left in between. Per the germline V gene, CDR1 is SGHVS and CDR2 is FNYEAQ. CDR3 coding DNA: TGTGCCAGCAGCTTGTGGGGCTCCTACGAGCAGTACTTC. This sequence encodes CASSLWGSYEQYF.

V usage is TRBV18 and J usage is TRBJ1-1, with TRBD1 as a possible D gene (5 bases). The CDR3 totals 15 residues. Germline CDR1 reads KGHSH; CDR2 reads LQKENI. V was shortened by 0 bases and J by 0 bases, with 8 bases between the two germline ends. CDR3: CASSPPAGMNTEAFF. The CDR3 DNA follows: TGTGCCAGCTCACCACCCGCAGGGATGAACACTGAAGCTTTCTTT.

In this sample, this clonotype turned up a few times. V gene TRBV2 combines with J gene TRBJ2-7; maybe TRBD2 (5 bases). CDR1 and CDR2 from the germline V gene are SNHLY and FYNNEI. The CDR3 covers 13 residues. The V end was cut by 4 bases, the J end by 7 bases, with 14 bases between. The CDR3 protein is CASSATAGGEQYF. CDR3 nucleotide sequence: TGTGCCAGCAGTGCGACGGCCGGAGGTGAGCAGTACTTC.

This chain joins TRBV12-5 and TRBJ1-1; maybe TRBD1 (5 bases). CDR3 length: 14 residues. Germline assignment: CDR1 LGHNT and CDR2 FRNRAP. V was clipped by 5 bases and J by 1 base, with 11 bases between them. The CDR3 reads CASGQGTPNTEAFF. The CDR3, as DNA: TGTGCTAGTGGTCAAGGGACCCCGAACACTGAAGCTTTCTTT.

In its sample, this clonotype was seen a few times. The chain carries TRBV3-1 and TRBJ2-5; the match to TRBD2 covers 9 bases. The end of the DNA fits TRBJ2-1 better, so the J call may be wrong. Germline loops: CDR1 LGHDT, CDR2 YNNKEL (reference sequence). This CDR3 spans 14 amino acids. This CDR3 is CASTRAGGQGEQFF. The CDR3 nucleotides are TGTGCCAGCACCCGAGCGGGAGGCCAAGGTGAGCAGTTCTTC.

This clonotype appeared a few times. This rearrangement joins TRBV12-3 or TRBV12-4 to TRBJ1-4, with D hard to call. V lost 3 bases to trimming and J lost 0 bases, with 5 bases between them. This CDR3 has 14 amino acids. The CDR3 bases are TGTGCCAGCAGTTTGAGGGCAACTAATGAAAAACTGTTTTTT. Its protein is CASSLRATNEKLFF.

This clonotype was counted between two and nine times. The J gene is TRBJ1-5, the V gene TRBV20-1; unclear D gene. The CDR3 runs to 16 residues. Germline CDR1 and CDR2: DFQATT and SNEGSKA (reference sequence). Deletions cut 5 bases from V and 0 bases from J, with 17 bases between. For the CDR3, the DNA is TGCAGTGCTGTGAGCACTGTTTCTTATAGCAATCAGCCCCAGCATTTT. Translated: CSAVSTVSYSNQPQHF.

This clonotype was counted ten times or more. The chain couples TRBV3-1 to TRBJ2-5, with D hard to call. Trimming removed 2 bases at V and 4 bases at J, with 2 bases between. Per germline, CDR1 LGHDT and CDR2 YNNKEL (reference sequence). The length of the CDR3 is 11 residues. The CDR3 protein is CASSQRETQYF. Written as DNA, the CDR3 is TGTGCCAGCAGCCAACGAGAGACCCAGTACTTC.

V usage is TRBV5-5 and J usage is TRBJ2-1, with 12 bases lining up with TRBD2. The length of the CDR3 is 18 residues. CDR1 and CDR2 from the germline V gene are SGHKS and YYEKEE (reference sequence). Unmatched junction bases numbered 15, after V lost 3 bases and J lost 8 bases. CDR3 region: CASSSSSGRARSSDEQFF. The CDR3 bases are TGTGCCAGCAGCTCATCTAGCGGGAGGGCCCGTAGTAGCGATGAGCAGTTCTTC.

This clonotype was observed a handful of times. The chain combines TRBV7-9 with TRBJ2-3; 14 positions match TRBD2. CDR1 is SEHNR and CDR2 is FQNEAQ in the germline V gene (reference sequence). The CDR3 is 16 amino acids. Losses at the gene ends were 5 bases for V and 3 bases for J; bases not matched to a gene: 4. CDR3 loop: CASSPGTSGGTDTQYF. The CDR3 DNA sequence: TGTGCCAGCAGCCCCGGGACTAGCGGGGGAACAGATACGCAGTATTTT.

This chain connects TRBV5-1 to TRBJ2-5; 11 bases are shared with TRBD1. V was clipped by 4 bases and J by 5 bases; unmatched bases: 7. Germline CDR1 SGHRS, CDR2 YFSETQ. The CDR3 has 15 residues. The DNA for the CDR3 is TGCGCCAGCAGCACACGGACAGGGGGCTTGGAGACCCAGTACTTC. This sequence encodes CASSTRTGGLETQYF.

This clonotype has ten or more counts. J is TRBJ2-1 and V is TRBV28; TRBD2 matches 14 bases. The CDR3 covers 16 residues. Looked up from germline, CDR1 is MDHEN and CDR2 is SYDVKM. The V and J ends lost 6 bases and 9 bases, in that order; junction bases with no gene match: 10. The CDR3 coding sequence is TGTGCCAGCAGCAAACCGGGACTAGCGGGAGTAGTTGAGCAGTTCTTC. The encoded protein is CASSKPGLAGVVEQFF.

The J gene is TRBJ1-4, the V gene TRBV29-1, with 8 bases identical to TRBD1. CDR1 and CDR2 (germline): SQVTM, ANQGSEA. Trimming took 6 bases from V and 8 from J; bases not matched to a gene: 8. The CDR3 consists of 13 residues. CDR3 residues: CSVLTGVAEKLFF. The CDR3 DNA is TGCAGCGTGCTGACAGGGGTCGCGGAAAAACTGTTTTTT.